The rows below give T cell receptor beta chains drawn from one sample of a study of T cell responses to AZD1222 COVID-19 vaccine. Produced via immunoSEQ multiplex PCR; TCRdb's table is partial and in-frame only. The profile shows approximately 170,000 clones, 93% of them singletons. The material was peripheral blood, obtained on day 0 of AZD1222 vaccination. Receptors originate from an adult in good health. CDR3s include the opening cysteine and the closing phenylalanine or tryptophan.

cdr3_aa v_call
CASRRSASYEQYF TRBV27
CASGYLEWGTEAFF TRBV6-2/TRBV6-3
CASSFRTGFAEAFF TRBV11-2
CASSSLLAGGSYEQYF TRBV5-1
CASSPLSSGNTIYF TRBV19
CAISGGGGTEAFF TRBV10-3
CASSQHQPRDRANSPLHF TRBV6-6
CASSNRQGTKYEQYF TRBV11-2
CASSRTGDTGELFF TRBV10-1
CASSRYGPELNYGYTF TRBV5-6
CASSSGTGELFF TRBV5-1
CASTSLTGMGREAFF TRBV19
CASSVNSRNTIYF TRBV9
CASRVTREGGYTF TRBV6-5
CASSLEWSADTQYF TRBV5-1
CASSFFLSFGSTDTQYF TRBV7-2
CASSQVLETSGGKEQYF TRBV4-2
CASSFGTGDNEQFF TRBV13
CSAIEGVGNYGYTF TRBV20-1
CASSLSGQGWDSPLHF TRBV28
CASSPPGETQYF TRBV18